This T cell receptor beta chain derives from a study of vaccination and CD4 T cells after COVID-19. Germline assignment: CDR1 SGHTA and CDR2 FQGTGA. This CDR3 comprises 16 residues. With 0 bases clipped from V and 9 bases from J, the junction kept 9 bases outside the gene matches. As for this clonotype: The target antigen is unknown.

Specified treatment: 10-day PBMC culture with coronavirus spike peptide pools or control peptides (ViraFEST assay). Cultured CD4+ T cell DNA was sequenced using the Oncomine TCR Beta short-read assay. From the PCR reads, TCRdb called clonotypes with MiXCR, one entry per CDR3 protein. The sample includes fewer than 20,000 distinct CDR3 sequences, about 50% seen only once; the top ten take 7.9%. This TCR came from a human donor who had recovered from COVID-19. The chain links TRBV7-3 to TRBJ1-2, with TRBD1 matching over 11 bases. Sequenced material: CD4+ T cells from blood, cultured in vitro. The CDR3 is CASSLTSPGQGASYTF. The CDR3 DNA reads TGTGCCAGCAGCTTAACGTCTCCCGGACAGGGGGCTAGCTACACCTTC. The complete variable domain, with remaining parts taken from reference TRBV7-3 and TRBJ1-2, reads GAGVSQTPSNKVTEKGKYVELRCDPISGHTALYWYRQSLGQGPEFLIYFQGTGAADDSGLPNDRFFAVRPEGSVSTLKIQRTERGDSAVYLCASSLTSPGQGASYTFGSGTRLTVV.